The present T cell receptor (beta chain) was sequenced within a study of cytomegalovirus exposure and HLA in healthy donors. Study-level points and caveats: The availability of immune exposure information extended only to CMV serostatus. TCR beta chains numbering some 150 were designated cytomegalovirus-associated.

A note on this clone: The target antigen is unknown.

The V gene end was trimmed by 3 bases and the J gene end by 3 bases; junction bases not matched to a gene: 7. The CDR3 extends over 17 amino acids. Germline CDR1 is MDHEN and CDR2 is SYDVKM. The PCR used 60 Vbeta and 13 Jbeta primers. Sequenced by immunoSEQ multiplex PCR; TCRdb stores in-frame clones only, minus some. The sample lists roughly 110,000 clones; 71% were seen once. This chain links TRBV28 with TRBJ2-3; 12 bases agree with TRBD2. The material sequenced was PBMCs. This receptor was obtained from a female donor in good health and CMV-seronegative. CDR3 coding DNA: TGTGCCAGCAGTTTGCCTAGCGGGAGGGCCGCGACAGATACGCAGTATTTT. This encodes CASSLPSGRAATDTQYF.